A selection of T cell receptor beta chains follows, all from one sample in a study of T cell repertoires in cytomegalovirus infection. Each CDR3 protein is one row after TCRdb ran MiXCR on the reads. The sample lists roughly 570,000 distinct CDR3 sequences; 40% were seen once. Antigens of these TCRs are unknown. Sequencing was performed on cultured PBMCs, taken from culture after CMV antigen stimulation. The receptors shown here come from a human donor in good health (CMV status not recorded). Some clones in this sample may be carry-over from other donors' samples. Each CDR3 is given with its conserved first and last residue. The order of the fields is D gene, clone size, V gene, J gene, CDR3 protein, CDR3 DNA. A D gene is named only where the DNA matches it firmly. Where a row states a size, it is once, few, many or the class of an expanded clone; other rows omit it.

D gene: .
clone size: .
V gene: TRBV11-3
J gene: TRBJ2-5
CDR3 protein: CASSTTDRVSGETQYF
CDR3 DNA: TGTGCCAGCAGCACCACAGACAGGGTGAGCGGGGAGACCCAGTACTTC

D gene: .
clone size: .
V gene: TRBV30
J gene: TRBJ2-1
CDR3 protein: CAWSVFSSYNEQFF
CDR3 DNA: TGTGCCTGGAGTGTATTTAGCTCCTACAATGAGCAGTTCTTC

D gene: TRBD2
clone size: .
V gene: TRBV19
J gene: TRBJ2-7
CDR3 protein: CASSISSGGPYEQYF
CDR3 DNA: TGTGCCAGTAGTATATCTAGCGGAGGACCGTACGAGCAGTACTTC

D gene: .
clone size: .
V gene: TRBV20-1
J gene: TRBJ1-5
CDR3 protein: CSARVENNQPQHF
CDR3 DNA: TGCAGTGCTAGAGTGGAAAATAATCAGCCCCAGCATTTT

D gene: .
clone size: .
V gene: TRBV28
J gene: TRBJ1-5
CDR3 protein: CASSLQGLKPQHF
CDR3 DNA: TGTGCCAGCAGTTTACAGGGCCTTAAGCCCCAGCATTTT

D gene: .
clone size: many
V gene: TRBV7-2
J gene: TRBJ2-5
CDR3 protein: CASSLLRETQYF
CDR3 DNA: TGTGCCAGCAGCTTGTTAAGAGAGACCCAGTACTTC

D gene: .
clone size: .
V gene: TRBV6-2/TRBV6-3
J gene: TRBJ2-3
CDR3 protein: CASSEHRGASTDTQYF
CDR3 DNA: TGTGCCAGCAGTGAACATAGGGGAGCTAGCACAGATACGCAGTATTTT

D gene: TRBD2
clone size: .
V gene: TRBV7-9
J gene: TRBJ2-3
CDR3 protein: CASSLMAGGSTDTQYF
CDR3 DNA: TGTGCCAGCAGCTTAATGGCGGGGGGTAGCACAGATACGCAGTATTTT

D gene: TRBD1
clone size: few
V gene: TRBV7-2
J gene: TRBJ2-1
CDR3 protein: CASSQGTGGELGQFF
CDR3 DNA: TGTGCCAGCAGCCAGGGGACAGGGGGCGAGTTGGGGCAGTTCTTC

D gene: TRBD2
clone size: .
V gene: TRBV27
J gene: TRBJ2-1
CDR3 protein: CASSSSGTSGRKQFF
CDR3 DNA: TGTGCCAGCAGTTCCTCCGGGACTAGCGGGCGGAAGCAGTTCTTC

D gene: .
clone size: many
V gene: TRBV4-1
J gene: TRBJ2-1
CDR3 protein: CASSRQAENEQFF
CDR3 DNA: TGCGCCAGCAGCCGACAAGCGGAAAATGAGCAGTTCTTC

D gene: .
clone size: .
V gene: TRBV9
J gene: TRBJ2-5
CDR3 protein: CASSVGQQETQYF
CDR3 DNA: TGTGCCAGCAGCGTAGGGCAGCAAGAGACCCAGTACTTC

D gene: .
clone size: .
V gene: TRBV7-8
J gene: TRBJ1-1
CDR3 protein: CASSAYSNTEAFF
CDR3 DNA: TGTGCCAGCAGCGCCTACTCGAACACTGAAGCTTTCTTT

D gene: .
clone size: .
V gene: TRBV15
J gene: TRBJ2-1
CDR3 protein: CATSRDPRRSDFNNEKFF
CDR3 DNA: TGTGCCACCAGCAGAGACCCACGTCGGTCGGACTTTAACAATGAGAAGTTCTTC

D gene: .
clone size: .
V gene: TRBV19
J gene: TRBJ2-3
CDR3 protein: CASSIRRGPADTQYF
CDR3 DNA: TGTGCCAGTAGTATACGTCGGGGGCCAGCAGATACGCAGTATTTT

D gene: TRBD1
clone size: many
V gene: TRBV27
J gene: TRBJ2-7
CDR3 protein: CASRRTGAYEQYF
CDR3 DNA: TGTGCCAGCAGGAGGACAGGCGCCTACGAGCAGTACTTC

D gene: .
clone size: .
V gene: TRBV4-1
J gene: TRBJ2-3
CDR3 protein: CASSTSSRDTQYF
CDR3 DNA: TGCGCCAGCTCTACTAGCTCTCGAGATACGCAGTATTTT

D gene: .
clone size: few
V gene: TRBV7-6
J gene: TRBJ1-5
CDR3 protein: CASSLGISTDQPQHF
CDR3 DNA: TGTGCCAGCAGCTTAGGAATTTCAACAGATCAGCCCCAGCATTTT

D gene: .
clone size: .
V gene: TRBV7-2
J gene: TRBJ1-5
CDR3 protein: CASSLGWGAVNQPQHF
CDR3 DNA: TGTGCCAGCAGCTTAGGTTGGGGGGCAGTTAATCAGCCCCAGCATTTT

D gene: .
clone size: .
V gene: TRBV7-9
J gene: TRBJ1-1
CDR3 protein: CASSPTGGGLMNTEAFF
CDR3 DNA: TGTGCCAGCAGCCCCACGGGGGGGGGGCTTATGAACACTGAAGCTTTCTTT

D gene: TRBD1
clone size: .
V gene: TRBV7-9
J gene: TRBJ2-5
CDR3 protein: CASSLEWSGGRGHRTQYF
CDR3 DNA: TGTGCCAGCAGCTTAGAATGGAGTGGTGGCAGGGGGCATCGGACCCAGTACTTC

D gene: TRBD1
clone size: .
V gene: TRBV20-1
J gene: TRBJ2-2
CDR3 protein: CSARGDRTNTGELFF
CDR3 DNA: TGCAGTGCTAGGGGGGACAGGACTAACACCGGGGAGCTGTTTTTT

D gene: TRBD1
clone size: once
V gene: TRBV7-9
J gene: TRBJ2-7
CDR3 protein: CASSPRGPYYYEQYF
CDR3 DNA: TGTGCCAGCAGCCCCAGGGGGCCTTACTACTACGAGCAGTACTTC

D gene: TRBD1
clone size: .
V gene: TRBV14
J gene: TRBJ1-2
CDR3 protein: CASSRRQGQNLHYGYTF
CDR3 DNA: TGTGCCAGCAGCCGCCGACAGGGCCAGAATCTGCACTATGGCTACACCTTC

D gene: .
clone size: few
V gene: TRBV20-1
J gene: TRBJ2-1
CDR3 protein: CSARDIAQQFF
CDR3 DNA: TGCAGTGCTAGAGATATTGCTCAGCAGTTCTTC

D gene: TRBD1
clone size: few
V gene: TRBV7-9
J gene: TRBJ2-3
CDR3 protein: CASSYRRRTGLDTQYF
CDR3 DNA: TGTGCCAGCAGCTATCGGCGGCGGACAGGGCTAGATACGCAGTATTTT

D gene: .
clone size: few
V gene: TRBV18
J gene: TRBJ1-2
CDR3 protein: CASSPEGVQGYTF
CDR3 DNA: TGTGCCAGCTCACCCGAGGGGGTGCAGGGCTACACCTTC

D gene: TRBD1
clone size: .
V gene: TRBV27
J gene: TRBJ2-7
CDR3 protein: CASSLDWTGNYEQYF
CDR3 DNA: TGTGCCAGCAGTCTAGACTGGACAGGGAACTACGAGCAGTACTTC

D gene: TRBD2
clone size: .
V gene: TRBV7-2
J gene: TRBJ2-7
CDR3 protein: CASSSQRTGTTFF
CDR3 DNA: TGTGCCAGCAGCTCGCAGCGCACCGGGACTACATTCTTC

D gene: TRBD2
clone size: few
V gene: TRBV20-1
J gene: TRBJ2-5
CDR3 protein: CSARRGLAAPSETQYF
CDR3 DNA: TGCAGTGCTAGACGCGGACTAGCGGCCCCCTCAGAGACCCAGTACTTC

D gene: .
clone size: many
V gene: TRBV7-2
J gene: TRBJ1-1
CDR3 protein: CASSLIMTNTEAFF
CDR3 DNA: TGTGCCAGCAGCTTAATAATGACGAACACTGAAGCTTTCTTT

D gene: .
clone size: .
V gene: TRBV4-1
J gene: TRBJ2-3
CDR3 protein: CASSQENQRNTQYF
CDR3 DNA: TGCGCCAGCAGCCAAGAAAATCAGCGAAATACGCAGTATTTT

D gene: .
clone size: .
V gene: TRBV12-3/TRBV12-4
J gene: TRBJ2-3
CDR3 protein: CASSSPGHGTDTQYF
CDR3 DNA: TGTGCCAGCAGTTCCCCGGGGCACGGCACAGATACGCAGTATTTT

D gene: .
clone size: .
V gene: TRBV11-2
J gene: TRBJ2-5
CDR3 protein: CASSLDQRARGTQYF
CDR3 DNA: TGTGCCAGCAGCTTAGATCAGAGGGCCCGGGGGACCCAGTACTTC

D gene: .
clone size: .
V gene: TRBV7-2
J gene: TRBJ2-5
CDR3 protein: CASSLRAGTQETQYF
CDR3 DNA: TGTGCCAGCAGCTTGCGGGCGGGGACCCAAGAGACCCAGTACTTC

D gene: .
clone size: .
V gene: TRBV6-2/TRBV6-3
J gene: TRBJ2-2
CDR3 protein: CASSPQPGRIHQTNTGELFF
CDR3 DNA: TGTGCCAGCAGTCCCCAGCCCGGACGAATACATCAAACGAACACCGGGGAGCTGTTTTTT

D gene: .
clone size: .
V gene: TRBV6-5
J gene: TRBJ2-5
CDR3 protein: CASSYVGGRGTQYF
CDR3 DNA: TGTGCCAGCAGTTACGTCGGGGGGCGTGGGACCCAGTACTTC

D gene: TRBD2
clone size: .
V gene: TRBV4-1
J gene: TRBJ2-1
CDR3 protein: CASSQFPPGGRGEQFF
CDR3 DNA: TGCGCCAGCAGCCAATTCCCCCCGGGAGGACGGGGTGAGCAGTTCTTC

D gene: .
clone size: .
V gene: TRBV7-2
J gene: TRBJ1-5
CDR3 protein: CASSLAAGAHQPQHF
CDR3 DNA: TGTGCCAGCAGCTTAGCGGCGGGAGCCCATCAGCCCCAGCATTTT

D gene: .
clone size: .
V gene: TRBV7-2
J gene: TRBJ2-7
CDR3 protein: CASSPSRTSTYEQYF
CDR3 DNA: TGTGCCAGCAGCCCCTCCCGGACATCTACCTACGAGCAGTACTTC

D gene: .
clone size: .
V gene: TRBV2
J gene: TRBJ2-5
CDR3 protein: CASSDFSGTSETQYF
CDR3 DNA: TGTGCCAGCAGTGACTTTAGCGGAACCTCGGAGACCCAGTACTTC

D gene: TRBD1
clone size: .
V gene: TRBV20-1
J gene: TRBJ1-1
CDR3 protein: CSARDRDREVFF
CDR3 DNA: TGCAGTGCTAGAGATCGGGACAGGGAAGTTTTCTTT

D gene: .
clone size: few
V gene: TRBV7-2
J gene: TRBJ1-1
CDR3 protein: CASSLQPGDTEAFF
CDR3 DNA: TGTGCCAGCAGCTTACAACCAGGGGACACTGAAGCTTTCTTT

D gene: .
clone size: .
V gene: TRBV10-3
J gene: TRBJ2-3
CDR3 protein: CAISEQGSPQYF
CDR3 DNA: TGTGCCATCAGTGAGCAAGGGTCACCCCAGTATTTT

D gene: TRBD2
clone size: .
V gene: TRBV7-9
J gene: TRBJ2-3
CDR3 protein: CASSPRGGRVTDTQYF
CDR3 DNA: TGTGCCAGCAGCCCTCGAGGCGGGAGAGTAACAGATACGCAGTATTTT

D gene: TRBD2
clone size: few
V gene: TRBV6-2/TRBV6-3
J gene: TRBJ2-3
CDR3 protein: CASRTPQAGDEDTQYF
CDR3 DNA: TGTGCCAGCAGGACCCCGCAAGCGGGAGATGAAGATACGCAGTATTTT

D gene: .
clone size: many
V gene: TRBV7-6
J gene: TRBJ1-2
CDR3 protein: CASSDGANYGYTF
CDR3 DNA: TGTGCCAGCAGCGATGGAGCTAACTATGGCTACACCTTC

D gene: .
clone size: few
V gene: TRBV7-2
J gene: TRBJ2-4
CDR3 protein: CASSLVGAGNIQYF
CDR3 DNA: TGTGCCAGCAGCTTAGTGGGGGCCGGAAACATTCAGTACTTC

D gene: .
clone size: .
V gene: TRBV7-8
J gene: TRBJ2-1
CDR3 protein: CASSPPTGNEQFF
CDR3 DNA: TGTGCCAGCAGCCCTCCTACAGGGAATGAGCAGTTCTTC

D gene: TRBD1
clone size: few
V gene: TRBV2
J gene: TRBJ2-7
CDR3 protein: CASSEWGQGIYEQYF
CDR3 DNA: TGTGCCAGCAGTGAATGGGGACAGGGTATTTACGAGCAGTACTTC

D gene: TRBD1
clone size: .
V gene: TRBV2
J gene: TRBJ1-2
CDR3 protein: CASSEEQGAEGYTF
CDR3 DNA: TGTGCCAGCAGTGAAGAACAGGGGGCGGAGGGCTACACCTTC

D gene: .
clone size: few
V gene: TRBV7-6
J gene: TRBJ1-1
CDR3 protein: CASSLGQDGKAFF
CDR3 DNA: TGTGCCAGCAGCTTAGGGCAGGACGGTAAAGCTTTCTTT

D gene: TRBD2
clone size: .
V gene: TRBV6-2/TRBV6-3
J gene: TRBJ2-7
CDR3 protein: CASSRRDPLAGGSYEQYF
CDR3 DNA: TGTGCCAGCAGTCGACGGGACCCTTTAGCGGGAGGGAGCTACGAGCAGTACTTC

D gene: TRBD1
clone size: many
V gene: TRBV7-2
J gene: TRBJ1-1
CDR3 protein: CASSVAGTGGTEAFF
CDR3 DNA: TGTGCCAGCAGCGTAGCCGGGACAGGGGGCACTGAAGCTTTCTTT

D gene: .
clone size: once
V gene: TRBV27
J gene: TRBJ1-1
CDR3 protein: CASSLRHGGTEAFF
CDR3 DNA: TGTGCCAGCAGTTTACGCCACGGCGGCACTGAAGCTTTCTTT